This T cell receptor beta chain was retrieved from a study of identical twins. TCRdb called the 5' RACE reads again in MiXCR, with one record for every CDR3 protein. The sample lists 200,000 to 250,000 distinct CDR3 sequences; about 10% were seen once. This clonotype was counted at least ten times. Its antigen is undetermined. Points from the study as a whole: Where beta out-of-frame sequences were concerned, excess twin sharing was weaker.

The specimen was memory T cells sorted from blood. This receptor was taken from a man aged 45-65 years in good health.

Here the CDR3 reads CASSQGPEQETQYF. The CDR3 DNA sequence: TGCGCCAGCAGCCAAGGTCCGGAGCAAGAGACCCAGTACTTC. This sequence joins TRBV4-3 and TRBJ2-5; D is unresolved. V lost 1 base, J lost 2 bases, and 8 bases lay in between. This CDR3 contains 14 residues. The germline gives CDR1 LGHNA, CDR2 YSLEER.